This T cell receptor (beta chain) was captured in a study of blood T cell repertoires in COVID-19. For the study at large: Sample material is recorded as cDNA or gDNA derived from T cells, B-cell-depleted T cells, or PBMCs.

Trimming stripped 2 bases from V and 5 bases from J, with 12 bases between. The V gene's germline CDR1 is LNHNV and CDR2 YYDKDF (reference sequence). The CDR3 sequence is 14 residues long. Ages ranged from about 18 to 89 years, with residence in fewer than 25 US areas. Membership in each cohort depended on participant-reported clinical history. Generated by immunoSEQ multiplex PCR, the TCRdb table keeps only in-frame clones and is missing some. Seen here are about 400,000 clones, 88% observed once, and the top ten hold roughly 2%. Sequencing used PBMCs or T cells enriched from blood (not recorded which). The chain is built from TRBV15 and TRBJ2-5; D gene unclear. This sequence was found in a woman aged 40 to 55 with acute COVID-19. CDR3 nucleotides: TGTGCCACCAGCAGACCGCTAGTCGTTGAGACCCAGTACTTC. Translating gives CATSRPLVVETQYF.